The 26 T cell receptor beta chains below come from one sample, sequenced in a study of cytomegalovirus exposure and HLA in healthy donors. The table came from immunoSEQ multiplex PCR; TCRdb's copy has only in-frame clones and leaves some out. Of 180,000 or so clones listed, approximately 87% are singletons. The sequencing input was PBMCs. These receptors were taken from a woman in her 30s in good health and CMV-seronegative.

A word on this clone: Other DNA sequences within the sample encode an identical CDR3. The V gene is TRBV7-9, the J gene TRBJ1-1; D uncertain. The length of the CDR3 is 13 residues. V was trimmed by 5 bases and J by 0 bases, leaving 7 bases between them. Germline CDR1 is SEHNR and CDR2 is FQNEAQ (reference sequence). CDR3 sequence reads: CASSPRVNTEAFF. The CDR3 DNA reads as TGTGCCAGCAGCCCAAGAGTGAACACTGAAGCTTTCTTT.

This clone appeared a single time. The chain combines TRBV9 with TRBJ1-1; D is perhaps TRBD1 (5 bases). CDR3 length: 12 amino acids. Germline V gives CDR1 SGDLS, CDR2 YYNGEE. Deletions cut 5 bases from V and 4 bases from J, with 9 bases between. The DNA for the CDR3 is TGTGCCAGCAGGGGGGGAGGCACTGAAGCTTTCTTT. Translating it yields CASRGGGTEAFF.

The chain is built from TRBV5-1 and TRBJ1-1; the D gene is possibly TRBD1 (5 bases). This CDR3 comprises 12 residues. The V end lost 7 bases, the J end lost 5 bases, and 12 bases lay between the germline ends. From germline, CDR1 is SGHRS and CDR2 YFSETQ. The CDR3 sequence: CASQLGGTEAFF. In DNA form, the CDR3 reads TGCGCCAGCCAGTTGGGGGGGACTGAAGCTTTCTTT.

V and J are TRBV19 and TRBJ2-1; D gene uncertain. V was clipped by 3 bases and J by 7 bases, with 7 bases between them. CDR1 LNHDA and CDR2 SQIVND come from the germline V gene (reference sequence). The CDR3 loop spans 12 amino acids. This CDR3 is CASSIPGNEQFF. The CDR3, as DNA: TGTGCCAGTAGTATCCCCGGGAATGAGCAGTTCTTC.

This chain links TRBV23-1 with TRBJ2-7; 10 bases map to TRBD2. TRBV23-1 is classed as an ORF, of uncertain function. J was trimmed by 5 bases and V by 7 bases; bases with no gene match: 14. The CDR3 spans 16 residues. This chain's CDR3 is CASTIAGGKEFHEQYF. The CDR3 nucleotides read TGCGCCAGCACCATAGCGGGGGGTAAAGAATTCCACGAGCAGTACTTC.

This chain joins TRBV4-1 and TRBJ2-1; D is unresolved. Germline V CDR1 and CDR2: MGHRA, YSYEKL. The CDR3 is 11 residues long. The V end was cut by 1 base, the J end by 10 bases, with 5 bases between. The CDR3 DNA follows: TGCGCCAGCAGCCAAGGAGGAGAGCAGTTCTTC. Its protein is CASSQGGEQFF.

J is TRBJ2-7 and V is TRBV19, with unresolved D. The CDR3 contains 14 residues. V lost 3 bases and J 2 bases, leaving 11 bases between the germline ends. Germline values: CDR1 LNHDA, CDR2 SQIVND (reference sequence). This CDR3 is CASSIRLIAYEQYF. DNA of the CDR3: TGTGCCAGTAGTATTCGTCTAATAGCCTACGAGCAGTACTTC.

DNA for the CDR3: TGTGCCCCTCGTGGGGCGGGGGGGCCAACCTACGAGCAGTACTTC. Translated, it gives CAPRGAGGPTYEQYF. The V call is TRBV9, the J call TRBJ2-7, with TRBD2 matching over 9 bases. With 10 bases clipped from V and 2 bases from J, the junction kept 13 bases outside the gene matches. The germline gives CDR1 SGDLS, CDR2 YYNGEE. The CDR3 contains 15 residues.

V gene TRBV7-6 combines with J gene TRBJ2-2; D unresolved. CDR1 and CDR2 from the germline V gene are SGHVS and FNYEAQ. The CDR3 sequence is 16 residues long. Deletions cut 5 bases from V and 5 bases from J, with 18 bases between. Here the CDR3 reads CASSRPDKDGTGELFF. CDR3 nucleotide sequence: TGTGCCAGCAGCAGACCCGACAAAGATGGGACCGGGGAGCTGTTTTTT. Filled out from reference TRBV7-6 and TRBJ2-2, the complete variable domain reads GAGVSQSPRYKVTKRGQDVALRCDPISGHVSLYWYRQALGQGPEFLTYFNYEAQQDKSGLPNDRFSAERPEGSISTLTIQRTEQRDSAMYRCASSRPDKDGTGELFFGEGSRLTVL.

The gene calls are TRBV30 and TRBJ1-5, with TRBD1 as a possible D gene (6 bases). Germline assignment: CDR1 GTSNPN and CDR2 SVGIG (reference sequence). The CDR3 runs to 14 residues. V lost 2 bases and J lost 6, with 14 bases in between. This chain's CDR3 is CAWSQGFGGQPQHF. CDR3 bases: TGTGCCTGGAGTCAGGGGTTTGGGGGTCAGCCCCAGCATTTT.

The genes are TRBV5-4 and TRBJ2-7, with TRBD1 identical over 9 bases. The CDR3 has 13 residues. The trim removed 4 bases at V and 6 bases at J, leaving 5 bases unmatched. The V gene's germline CDR1 is SGHNT and CDR2 YYREEE (reference sequence). The CDR3 spells CASSTLTGGEQYF. The CDR3 DNA follows: TGTGCCAGCAGCACGTTGACAGGGGGCGAGCAGTACTTC.

CDR3 sequence reads: CASSARLAGGFGTGELFF. The CDR3 coding sequence is TGTGCCAGCAGCGCTCGACTAGCGGGGGGTTTTGGCACCGGGGAGCTGTTTTTT. This chain links TRBV9 with TRBJ2-2, with 13 nucleotides matching TRBD2. Per the germline V gene, CDR1 is SGDLS and CDR2 is YYNGEE. The CDR3 is made up of 18 amino acids. Trimming at V came to 3 bases and at J to 4 bases, leaving 9 bases not matched to a gene.

The chain uses TRBV2 and TRBJ2-4, with D perhaps TRBD2 (5 bases). V was clipped by 1 base and J by 1 base, with 5 bases between them. The CDR3 is made up of 14 amino acids. The germline V gene has CDR1 SNHLY and CDR2 FYNNEI. DNA of the CDR3: TGTGCCAGCAGTGAAGGCGGGGCCAAAAACATTCAGTACTTC. Its translation is CASSEGGAKNIQYF.

The rearrangement links TRBV5-6 to TRBJ1-1, with D unclear. Germline CDR1 reads SGHDT; CDR2 reads YYEEEE. V gave up 1 base and J gave up 2 bases, with 9 bases separating them. CDR3 length equals 14 residues. Here the CDR3 DNA reads TGTGCCAGCAGCTTGAAACAGCCAAACACTGAAGCTTTCTTT. It encodes CASSLKQPNTEAFF.

The chain carries TRBV18 and TRBJ2-7; 9 bases align to TRBD2. The CDR3 is 15 residues long. Losses at the gene ends were 4 bases for V and 1 base for J; bases not matched to a gene: 5. CDR1 and CDR2 from the germline V gene are KGHSH and LQKENI. CDR3 residues: CASSRERGASYEQYF. The CDR3 nucleotides read TGTGCCAGCTCACGAGAGCGGGGGGCATCCTACGAGCAGTACTTC.

This rearrangement joins TRBV14 to TRBJ2-7; D ambiguous. V was cut by 2 bases and J by 3 bases, with 11 bases left in between. Germline lookup yields CDR1 SGHDN and CDR2 FVKESK. This CDR3 is built from 14 residues. CDR3 bases: TGTGCCAGCAGCCAATATCGAGGAAACTACGAGCAGTACTTC. Translating it yields CASSQYRGNYEQYF.

The V call is TRBV5-4, the J call TRBJ2-3; 9 bases agree with TRBD2. J was trimmed by 0 bases and V by 0 bases; bases with no gene match: 5. Germline V gene lookup returns CDR1 SGHNT and CDR2 YYREEE (reference sequence). The CDR3 extends over 17 amino acids. The CDR3 coding sequence is TGTGCCAGCAGCTTGGGCGCTAGCGGGGACAGCACAGATACGCAGTATTTT. It encodes CASSLGASGDSTDTQYF. The whole variable domain, filled in from reference TRBV5-4 and TRBJ2-3, reads ETGVTQSPTHLIKTRGQQVTLRCSSQSGHNTVSWYQQALGQGPQFIFQYYREEENGRGNFPPRFSGLQFPNYSSELNVNALELDDSALYLCASSLGASGDSTDTQYFGPGTRLTVL.

This clone came up a few times. The chain uses TRBV19 and TRBJ1-1, with 7 bases that match TRBD1. Germline-derived CDR1 and CDR2 are LNHDA and SQIVND (reference sequence). The CDR3 spans 13 residues. J gave up 4 bases and V 5 bases, and 4 bases lay outside the gene matches. The CDR3 protein is CASSFRGTTEAFF. CDR3 coding DNA: TGTGCCAGTAGTTTCAGGGGGACCACTGAAGCTTTCTTT.

The V call is TRBV27, the J call TRBJ2-1, with 9 bases identical to TRBD2. This CDR3 has 12 amino acids. Germline V gene sequence: CDR1 MNHEY, CDR2 SMNVEV (reference sequence). With 7 bases clipped from V and 9 bases from J, the junction kept 4 bases outside the gene matches. The CDR3, as DNA: TGTGCCAGCACCGGGACTAGCAGTGAGCAGTTCTTC. It specifies CASTGTSSEQFF.

The chain uses TRBV20-1 and TRBJ2-7, with D possibly being TRBD2 (6 bases). V lost 3 bases and J 7 bases, leaving 10 bases between the germline ends. CDR1 and CDR2 (germline): DFQATT, SNEGSKA (reference sequence). The CDR3 contains 11 residues. CDR3 sequence (DNA): TGCAGTGCTAGGGCTAGCGCGGAGCAGTACTTC. This codes for CSARASAEQYF.

The rearrangement joins TRBV4-2 to TRBJ1-2; D is perhaps TRBD1 (5 bases). Germline assignment: CDR1 LGHNA and CDR2 YNFKEQ. This CDR3 comprises 14 residues. With 5 bases removed from V and 4 bases from J, the gap between germline ends came to 14 bases. CDR3 bases: TGTGCCAGCAGCGCGTTGGAGGGGAGCTATGGCTACACCTTC. As protein: CASSALEGSYGYTF.

This chain uses TRBV19 with TRBJ1-5, with 8 bases matching TRBD1. The V gene's germline CDR1 is LNHDA and CDR2 SQIVND (reference sequence). This CDR3 contains 19 residues. V shed 5 bases and J 6 bases; nucleotides not matched to a gene: 21. Written as DNA, the CDR3 is TGTGCCAGTAGTTCCAAGTTCAGGGGGCAGGCTTCGTTCAGTCAGCCCCAGCATTTT. Its protein product is CASSSKFRGQASFSQPQHF.

This chain uses TRBV25-1 with TRBJ2-7; 8 positions match TRBD2. CDR1 is MGHDK, CDR2 SYGVNS, per germline. Unmatched junction bases numbered 6, after V lost 5 bases and J lost 0 bases. The CDR3 runs 15 residues. The CDR3 coding sequence is TGTGCCAGCAGTCCGGGACTAGGGGACTCCTACGAGCAGTACTTC. This gives the protein CASSPGLGDSYEQYF.

The chain links TRBV13 to TRBJ2-7, with D maybe TRBD1 (6 bases). This CDR3 is built from 14 residues. V lost 5 bases, J lost 3 bases, and 14 bases lay in between. The V gene's germline CDR1 is PRHDT and CDR2 FYEKMQ (reference sequence). CDR3 in amino acids: CASSDTGKGYEQYF. CDR3 DNA sequence: TGTGCCAGCAGCGATACAGGGAAGGGCTACGAGCAGTACTTC.

The chain carries TRBV13 and TRBJ2-5; 7 positions agree with TRBD1. Trimming at V came to 1 base and at J to 5 bases, leaving 7 bases not matched to a gene. The CDR3 has 15 residues. Germline V CDR1 and CDR2: PRHDT, FYEKMQ (reference sequence). DNA of the CDR3: TGTGCCAGCAGCTTAGACAGGGGATTCGGGGAGACCCAGTACTTC. Its translation is CASSLDRGFGETQYF.

The chain employs TRBV5-6 and TRBJ1-1, with D uncertain. Germline CDR1 reads SGHDT; CDR2 reads YYEEEE. Trimming pared 5 bases from V and 4 bases from J, leaving 12 bases between. This CDR3 spans 13 amino acids. CDR3 sequence (DNA): TGTGCCAGCAGAACTCCAGGTACCACTGAAGCTTTCTTT. Its protein product is CASRTPGTTEAFF.